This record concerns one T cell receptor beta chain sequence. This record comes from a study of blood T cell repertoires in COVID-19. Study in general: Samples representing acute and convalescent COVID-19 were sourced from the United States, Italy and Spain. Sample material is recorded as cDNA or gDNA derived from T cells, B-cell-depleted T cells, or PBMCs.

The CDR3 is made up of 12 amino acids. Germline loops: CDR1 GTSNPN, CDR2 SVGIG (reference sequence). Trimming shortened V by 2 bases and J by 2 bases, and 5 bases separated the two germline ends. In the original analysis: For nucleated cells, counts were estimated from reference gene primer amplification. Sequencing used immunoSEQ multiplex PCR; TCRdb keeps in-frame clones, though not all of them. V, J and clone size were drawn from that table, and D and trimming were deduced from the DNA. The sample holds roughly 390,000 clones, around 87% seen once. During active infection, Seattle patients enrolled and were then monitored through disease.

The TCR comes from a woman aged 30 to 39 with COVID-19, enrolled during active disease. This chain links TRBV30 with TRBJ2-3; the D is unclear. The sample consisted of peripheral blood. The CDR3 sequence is CAWSLSTDTQYF. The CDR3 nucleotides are TGTGCCTGGAGTCTCTCCACAGATACGCAGTATTTT. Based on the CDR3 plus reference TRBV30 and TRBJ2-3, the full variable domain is SQTIHQWPATLVQPVGSPLSLECTVEGTSNPNLYWYRQAAGRGLQLLFYSVGIGQISSEVPQNLSASRPQDRQFILSSKKLLLSDSGFYLCAWSLSTDTQYFGPGTRLTVL.